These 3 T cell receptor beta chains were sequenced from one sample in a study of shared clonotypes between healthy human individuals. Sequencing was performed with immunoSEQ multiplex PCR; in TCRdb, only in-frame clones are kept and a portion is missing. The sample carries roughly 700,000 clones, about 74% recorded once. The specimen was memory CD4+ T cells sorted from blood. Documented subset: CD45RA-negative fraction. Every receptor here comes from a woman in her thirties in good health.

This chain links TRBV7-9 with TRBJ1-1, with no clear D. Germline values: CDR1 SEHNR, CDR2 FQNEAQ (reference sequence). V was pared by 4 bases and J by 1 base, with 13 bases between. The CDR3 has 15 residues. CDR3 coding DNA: TGTGCCAGCAGCTCCGGAGGTCACAGGAACACTGAAGCTTTCTTT. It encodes CASSSGGHRNTEAFF.

DNA of the CDR3: TGTGCCAGCAGCCCTAAACCGGGACAGAAGAACACTGAAGCTTTCTTT. Protein sequence: CASSPKPGQKNTEAFF. This chain links TRBV11-2 with TRBJ1-1; 7 nucleotides align to TRBD1. V shed 5 bases, J shed 1 base, and the junction held 10 bases outside the gene matches. Germline CDR1 reads SGHAT; CDR2 reads FQNNGV. The CDR3 has 16 amino acids.

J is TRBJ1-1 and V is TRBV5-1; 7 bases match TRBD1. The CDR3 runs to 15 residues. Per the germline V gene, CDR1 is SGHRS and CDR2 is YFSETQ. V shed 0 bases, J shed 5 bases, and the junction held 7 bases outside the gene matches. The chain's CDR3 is CASSLAGGRVTEAFF. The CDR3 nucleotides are TGCGCCAGCAGCTTGGCAGGGGGTCGAGTAACTGAAGCTTTCTTT.